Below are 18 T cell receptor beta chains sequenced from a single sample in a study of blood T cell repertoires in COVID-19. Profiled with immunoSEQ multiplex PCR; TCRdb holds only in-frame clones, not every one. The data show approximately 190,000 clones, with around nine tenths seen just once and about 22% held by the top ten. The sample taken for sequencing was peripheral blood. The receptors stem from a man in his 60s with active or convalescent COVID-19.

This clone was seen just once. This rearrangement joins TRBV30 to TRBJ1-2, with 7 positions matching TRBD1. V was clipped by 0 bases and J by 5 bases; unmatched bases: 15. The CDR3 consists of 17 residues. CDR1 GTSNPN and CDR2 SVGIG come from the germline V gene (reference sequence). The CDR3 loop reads CAWSVPGRGTLHYGYTF. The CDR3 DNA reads TGTGCCTGGAGTGTACCCGGCAGGGGGACCCTACATTATGGCTACACCTTC.

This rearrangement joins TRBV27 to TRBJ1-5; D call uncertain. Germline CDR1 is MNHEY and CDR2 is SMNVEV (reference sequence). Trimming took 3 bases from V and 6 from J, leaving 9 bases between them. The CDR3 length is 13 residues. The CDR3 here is CASSFISGQPQHF. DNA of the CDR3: TGTGCCAGCAGTTTCATTTCGGGTCAGCCCCAGCATTTT.

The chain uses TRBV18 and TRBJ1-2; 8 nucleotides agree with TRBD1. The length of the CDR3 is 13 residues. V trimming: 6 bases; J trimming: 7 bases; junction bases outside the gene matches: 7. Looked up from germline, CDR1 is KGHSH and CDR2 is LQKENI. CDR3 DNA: TGTGCCAGCTCTCCCGACAGGGGCCCTGGCTACACCTTC. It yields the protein CASSPDRGPGYTF.

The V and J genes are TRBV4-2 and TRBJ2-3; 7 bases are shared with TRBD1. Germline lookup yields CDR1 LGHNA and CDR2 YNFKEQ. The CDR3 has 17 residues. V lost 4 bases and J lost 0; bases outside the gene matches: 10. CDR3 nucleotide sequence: TGTGCCAGCAGCCCTCTGAGGGGACAGAGTAGCACAGATACGCAGTATTTT. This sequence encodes CASSPLRGQSSTDTQYF.

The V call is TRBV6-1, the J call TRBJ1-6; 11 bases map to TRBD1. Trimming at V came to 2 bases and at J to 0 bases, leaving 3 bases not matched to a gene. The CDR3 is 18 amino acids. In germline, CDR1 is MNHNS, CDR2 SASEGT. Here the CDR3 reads CASSEWGQGVSYNSPLHF. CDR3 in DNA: TGTGCCAGCAGTGAATGGGGACAGGGGGTCTCCTATAATTCACCCCTCCACTTT.

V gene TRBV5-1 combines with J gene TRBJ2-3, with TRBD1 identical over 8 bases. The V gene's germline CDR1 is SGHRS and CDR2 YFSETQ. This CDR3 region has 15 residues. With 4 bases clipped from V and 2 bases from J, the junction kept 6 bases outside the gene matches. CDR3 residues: CASSRTGLNTDTQYF. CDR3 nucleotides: TGCGCCAGCAGCAGGACAGGGCTAAACACAGATACGCAGTATTTT.

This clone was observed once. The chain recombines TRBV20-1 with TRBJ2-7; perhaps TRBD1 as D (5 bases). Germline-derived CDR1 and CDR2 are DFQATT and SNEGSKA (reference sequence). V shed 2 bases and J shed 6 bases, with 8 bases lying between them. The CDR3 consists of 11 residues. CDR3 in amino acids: CSARQGPEQYF. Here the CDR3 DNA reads TGCAGTGCTAGACAGGGTCCCGAGCAGTACTTC.

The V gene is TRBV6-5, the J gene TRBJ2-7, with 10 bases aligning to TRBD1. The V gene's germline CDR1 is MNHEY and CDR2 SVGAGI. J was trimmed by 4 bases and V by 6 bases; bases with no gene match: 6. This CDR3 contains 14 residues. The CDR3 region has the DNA TGTGCCAGCAGGGACAGGGGGTTGAGGTACGAGCAGTACTTC. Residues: CASRDRGLRYEQYF.

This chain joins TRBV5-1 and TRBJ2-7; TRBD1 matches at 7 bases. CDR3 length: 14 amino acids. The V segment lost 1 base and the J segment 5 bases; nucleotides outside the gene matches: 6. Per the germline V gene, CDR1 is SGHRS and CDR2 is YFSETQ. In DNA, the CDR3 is TGCGCCAGCAGCTTGCAGGGGGTGAGGAACGAGCAGTACTTC. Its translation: CASSLQGVRNEQYF.

The CDR3 loop reads CASSQAGGRQSYEQYF. DNA for the CDR3: TGTGCCAGTAGCCAGGCGGGGGGTCGCCAATCCTACGAGCAGTACTTC. The rearrangement links TRBV19 to TRBJ2-7, with TRBD2 matching over 8 bases. The CDR3 is 16 amino acids. Germline CDR1 reads LNHDA; CDR2 reads SQIVND (reference sequence). V shed 6 bases, J shed 1 base, and the junction held 11 bases outside the gene matches. The full variable domain, rest sourced from reference TRBV19 and TRBJ2-7, is DGGITQSPKYLFRKEGQNVTLSCEQNLNHDAMYWYRQDPGQGLRLIYYSQIVNDFQKGDIAEGYSVSREKKESFPLTVTSAQKNPTAFYLCASSQAGGRQSYEQYFGPGTRLTVT.

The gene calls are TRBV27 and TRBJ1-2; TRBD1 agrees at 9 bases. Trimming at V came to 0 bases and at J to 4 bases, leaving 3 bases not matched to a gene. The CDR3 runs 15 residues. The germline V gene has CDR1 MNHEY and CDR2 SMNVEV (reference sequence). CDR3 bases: TGTGCCAGCAGTTTATCAACAGGGGGCCCCTATGGCTACACCTTC. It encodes CASSLSTGGPYGYTF.

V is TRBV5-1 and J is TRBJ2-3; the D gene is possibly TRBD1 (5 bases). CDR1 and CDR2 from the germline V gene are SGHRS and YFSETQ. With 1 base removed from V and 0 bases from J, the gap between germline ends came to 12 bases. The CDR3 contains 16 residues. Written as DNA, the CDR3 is TGCGCCAGCAGCTTGTGGGGCGGACCTAGCACAGATACGCAGTATTTT. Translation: CASSLWGGPSTDTQYF.

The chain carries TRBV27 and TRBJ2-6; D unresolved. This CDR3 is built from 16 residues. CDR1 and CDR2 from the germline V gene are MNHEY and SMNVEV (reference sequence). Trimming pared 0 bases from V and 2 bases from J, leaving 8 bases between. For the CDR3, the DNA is TGTGCCAGCAGTTTATCCGTGGGCACTGGGGCCAACGTCCTGACTTTC. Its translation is CASSLSVGTGANVLTF. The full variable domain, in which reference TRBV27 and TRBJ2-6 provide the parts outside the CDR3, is EAQVTQNPRYLITVTGKKLTVTCSQNMNHEYMSWYRQDPGLGLRQIYYSMNVEVTDKGDVPEGYKVSRKEKRNFPLILESPSPNQTSLYFCASSLSVGTGANVLTFGAGSRLTVL.

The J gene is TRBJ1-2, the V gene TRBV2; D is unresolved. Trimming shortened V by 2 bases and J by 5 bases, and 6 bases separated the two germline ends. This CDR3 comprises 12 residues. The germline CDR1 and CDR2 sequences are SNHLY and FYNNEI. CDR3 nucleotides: TGTGCCAGCAGTGAAAGAGGGTATGGCTACACCTTC. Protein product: CASSERGYGYTF.

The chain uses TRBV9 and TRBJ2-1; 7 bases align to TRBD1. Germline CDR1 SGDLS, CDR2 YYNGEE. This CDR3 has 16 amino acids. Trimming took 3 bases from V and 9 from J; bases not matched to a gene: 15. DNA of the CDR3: TGTGCCAGCAGCGCGGGGACAGAGGGTTGGGTGGGTGAGCAGTTCTTC. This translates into CASSAGTEGWVGEQFF.

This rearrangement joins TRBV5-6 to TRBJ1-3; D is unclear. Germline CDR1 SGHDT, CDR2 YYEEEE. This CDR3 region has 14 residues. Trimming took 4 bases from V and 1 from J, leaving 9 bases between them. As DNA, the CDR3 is TGTGCCAGCAGCGCGAGGGTGTCTGGAAACACCATATATTTT. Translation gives CASSARVSGNTIYF.

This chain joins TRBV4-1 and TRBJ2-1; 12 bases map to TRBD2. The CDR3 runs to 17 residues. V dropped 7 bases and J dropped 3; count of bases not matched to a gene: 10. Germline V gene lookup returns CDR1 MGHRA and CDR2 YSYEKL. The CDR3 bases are TGCGCCAGCACCGACAGGACTAGCGGGGTAATCTACAATGAGCAGTTCTTC. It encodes CASTDRTSGVIYNEQFF.

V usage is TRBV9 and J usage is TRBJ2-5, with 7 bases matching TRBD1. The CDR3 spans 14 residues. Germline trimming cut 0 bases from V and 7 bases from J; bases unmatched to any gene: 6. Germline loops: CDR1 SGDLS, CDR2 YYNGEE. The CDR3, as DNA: TGTGCCAGCAGCGTAGGACAGGGTCTGGGGACCCAGTACTTC. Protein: CASSVGQGLGTQYF.